This T cell receptor (beta chain) came from a study of T cells in Graves' hyperthyroidism and ophthalmopathy (dated by TCRdb to the late 2010s). About the study as a whole: To identify TCR V-J signatures that set the groups apart, the researchers used a discovery cohort of 100 patients, made up of around 42 with Graves' ophthalmopathy and about 60 with stable Graves' hyperthyroidism. In addition, the study compared T-cell repertoires in thyroid tissue and in blood from roughly 6 Graves' hyperthyroidism patients. The 100 discovery patients were divided at random into training and test sets in a 7:3 ratio. After blood sampling, hyperthyroidism patients were treated with methimazole at a starting dose of 30 mg daily, and ophthalmopathy patients were treated with high-dose intravenous methylprednisolone. Whether ophthalmopathy could be predicted prospectively was tested in an independent validation cohort made up of roughly 20 hyperthyroidism patients plus 17 patients who later progressed to ophthalmopathy. The paper describes TCR Vbeta CDR3 sequencing of around 130 peripheral blood samples, made up of under 50 ophthalmopathy patients, roughly 75 hyperthyroidism patients and 17 progressor patients.

The CDR3, from cysteine to phenylalanine, totals 15 residues. Only CDR3 DNA remains: 45 bases, in frame from the first base. V sheds 5 bases and J sheds 3 bases, leaving 16 bases between their ends. The germline V gene (reference sequence) yields SEHNR for CDR1 and FQNEAQ for CDR2. TCR beta CDR3 regions were amplified from RNA transcripts. For the first round of RT-PCR on the TCR CDR3, the HTBI primer set was used together with the Qiagen OneStep RT-PCR kit. Libraries were constructed in a second round of multiplex PCR, after which size selection and purification were carried out. Paired-end sequencing of the libraries was performed with 100 bp reads on an Illumina HiSeq2000. On the study's bioinformatics: SOAPnuke was used to process the raw data, with reads discarded if the reads contained adapters or uncalled bases, had a mean Phred below 15, or lacked an exact constant-primer or identifier match. High-quality paired reads were merged with COPE v1.2.5, and unique nucleotide sequences were defined as clonotypes. MiTCR v1.1 was used to align the clonotypes against IMGT TRBV, TRBD and TRBJ reference segments. Analysis was restricted to V-J combinations with a frequency above 0.0001, which covered over 98% of repertoires. The TCS score was defined as F50 (clonal expansion) divided by E x V (chaos), with BLOSUM62-based TCRdist calculated between CDR3 peptides within each V-J. Welch's t-statistics and random forest reduced several hundred V-J features to 10 to 15, which were used in a naive Bayes classifier (R e1071). Thyroid-blood repertoire similarity was quantified with the Morisita-Horn index. In-frame beta chains were kept once TCRdb had trimmed the public reads at Q25 with fastp and called clones with MiXCR. Each entry is one CDR3 protein sequence, shown with its most common DNA and genes. The V and J calls, along with clone size, are taken from TCRdb and not from the paper's own processing. This sample gives about 640,000 distinct CDR3 sequences in total; 45% of them show up just once. The ten biggest clones cover under 8.5% of the sample.

With respect to this clonotype: Which antigen it targets is not known. No quality values exist for individual bases; no much larger clone is one base distant.

The study at large found these results: In validation, the model predicted progression to ophthalmopathy a median of about 6.8 months before onset, with about 71% sensitivity and 72.22% specificity. Sample size was not statistically predetermined, and investigators were not blinded to group allocation. A 13 V-J signature model separated ophthalmopathy from stable hyperthyroidism, with just over 85% sensitivity and roughly 82% specificity in cross-validation and 80%/75% in testing. Most expanded thyroid clonotypes (frequency above 0.001) were also detected in blood, a finding suggesting that blood repertoires may reflect thyroid immune responses.

Exclusion was applied to patients with uncontrolled infections, other autoimmune diseases, pregnancy or lactation. Diagnoses were established on the basis of clinical symptoms, serum thyroxine and TRAb, thyroid ultrasound, and orbital computed tomography. Total RNA was extracted with Trizol reagent, and quality was checked on an Agilent 2100 Bioanalyzer. Sequences were obtained from peripheral blood or thyroid tissue (not recorded which). The clonotype originates from an adult man with Graves' disease, either hyperthyroidism or ophthalmopathy (not recorded which). This chain joins TRBV7-9 to TRBJ2-5; tentative D gene TRBD1, with 6 bases matching. This receptor carries the CDR3 CASSHPGHPKETQYF. The base sequence is TGTGCCAGCAGCCACCCGGGACACCCGAAAGAGACCCAGTACTTC.